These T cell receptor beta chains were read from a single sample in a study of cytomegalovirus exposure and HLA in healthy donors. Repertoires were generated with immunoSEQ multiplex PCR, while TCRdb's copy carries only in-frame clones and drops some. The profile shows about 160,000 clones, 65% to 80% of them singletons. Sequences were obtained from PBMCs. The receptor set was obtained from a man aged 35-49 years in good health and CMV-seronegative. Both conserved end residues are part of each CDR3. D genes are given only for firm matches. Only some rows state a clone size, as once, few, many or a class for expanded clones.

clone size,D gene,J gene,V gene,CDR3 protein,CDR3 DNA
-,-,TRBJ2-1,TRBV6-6,CASSYSSAEQFF,TGTGCCAGCAGTTACTCGAGTGCGGAGCAGTTCTTC
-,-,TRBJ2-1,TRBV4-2,CASSQDERAGNEQFF,TGTGCCAGCAGCCAAGACGAGCGAGCCGGCAATGAGCAGTTCTTC
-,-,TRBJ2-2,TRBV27,CASSPGLNAGELFF,TGTGCCAGCAGCCCAGGTTTGAACGCCGGGGAGCTGTTTTTT
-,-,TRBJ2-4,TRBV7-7,CASSFGEGDIQYF,TGTGCTAGCAGCTTCGGTGAGGGGGACATTCAGTACTTC
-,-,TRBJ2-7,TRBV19,CASSPGQPYEQYF,TGTGCCAGTAGTCCCGGACAGCCCTACGAGCAGTACTTC
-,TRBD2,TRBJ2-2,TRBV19,CASSKRGLAGETGELFF,TGTGCCAGTAGTAAGCGAGGACTAGCGGGAGAGACCGGGGAGCTGTTTTTT
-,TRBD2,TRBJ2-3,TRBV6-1,CASSEELAGGTDTQYF,TGTGCCAGCAGTGAAGAACTAGCGGGAGGGACAGATACGCAGTATTTT
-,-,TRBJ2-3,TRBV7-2,CASSWATGEIDTQYF,TGTGCCAGCAGCTGGGCAACCGGGGAGATAGATACGCAGTATTTT
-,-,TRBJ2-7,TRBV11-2,CASSLVRGLGNRYF,TGTGCCAGCAGCTTAGTGCGTGGGCTGGGCAACCGGTACTTC
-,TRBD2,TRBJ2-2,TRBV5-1,CASRQGAGRNTGELFF,TGCGCCAGCCGTCAGGGAGCGGGAAGGAACACCGGGGAGCTGTTTTTT
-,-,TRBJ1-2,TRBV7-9,CASSSHGISLWGYTF,TGTGCCAGCAGCTCTCACGGTATATCACTATGGGGCTACACCTTC
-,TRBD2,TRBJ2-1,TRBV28,CASRGTSEYNEQFF,TGTGCCAGCAGGGGGACTAGCGAGTACAATGAGCAGTTCTTC
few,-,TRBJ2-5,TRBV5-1,CASSLGYGETQYF,TGCGCCAGCAGCTTGGGGTACGGGGAGACCCAGTACTTC
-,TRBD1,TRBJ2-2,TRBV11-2,CASSIAGTGTGELFF,TGTGCCAGCAGCATCGCCGGGACAGGGACCGGGGAGCTGTTTTTT
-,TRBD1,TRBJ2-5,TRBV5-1,CASSRGDRDPSRETQYF,TGCGCCAGCAGCCGAGGAGACAGGGATCCGTCGAGGGAGACCCAGTACTTC
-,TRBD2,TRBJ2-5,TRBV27,CASSPLPAPGLAGREQYF,TGTGCCAGCAGTCCCCTGCCAGCACCGGGACTAGCGGGAAGGGAGCAGTACTTC
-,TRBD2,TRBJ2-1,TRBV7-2,CASSLAAGGSGNEQFF,TGTGCCAGCAGCTTAGCCGCGGGAGGGTCTGGGAATGAGCAGTTCTTC
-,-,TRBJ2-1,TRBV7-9,CASSPGGTAYNEQFF,TGTGCCAGCAGCCCTGGCGGGACAGCATACAATGAGCAGTTCTTC
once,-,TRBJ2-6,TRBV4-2,CASSRSTDRTGANVLTF,TGTGCCAGCAGCCGTAGCACCGACAGGACTGGGGCCAACGTCCTGACTTTC
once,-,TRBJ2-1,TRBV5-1,CASSLAFGTTYNEQFF,TGCGCCAGCAGCTTGGCCTTCGGCACTACCTACAATGAGCAGTTCTTC
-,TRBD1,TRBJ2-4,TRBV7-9,CASSYAGTDNIQYF,TGTGCCAGCAGCTATGCCGGGACAGACAACATTCAGTACTTC
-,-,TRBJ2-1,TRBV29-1,CSVEGWGGRVGNEQFF,TGCAGCGTTGAAGGGTGGGGGGGCAGGGTGGGCAATGAGCAGTTCTTC
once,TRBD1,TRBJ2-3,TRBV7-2,CASSFTRQGGTDTQYF,TGTGCCAGCAGCTTCACGAGACAGGGGGGCACAGATACGCAGTATTTT
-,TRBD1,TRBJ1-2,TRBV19,CASTPDRGYGYTF,TGTGCCAGTACCCCGGACAGGGGCTATGGCTACACCTTC
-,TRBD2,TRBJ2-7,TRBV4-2,CASSQDDSGSPYEQYF,TGTGCCAGCAGCCAAGATGATAGCGGGAGCCCCTACGAGCAGTACTTC
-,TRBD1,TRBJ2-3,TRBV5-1,CASSTRDSRTDTQYF,TGCGCCAGCAGCACTCGGGACAGCCGCACAGATACGCAGTATTTT
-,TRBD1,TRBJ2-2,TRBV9,CASSAARDRPNTGELFF,TGTGCCAGCAGCGCGGCCCGGGACAGACCGAACACCGGGGAGCTGTTTTTT
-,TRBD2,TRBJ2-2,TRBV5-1,CASTLAGRLTGELFF,TGCGCCAGCACTCTAGCGGGGAGATTGACCGGGGAGCTGTTTTTT
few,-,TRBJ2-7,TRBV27,CASSLKEYSYEQYF,TGTGCCAGCAGTTTGAAAGAGTACTCCTACGAGCAGTACTTC
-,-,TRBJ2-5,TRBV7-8,CASSFAISHQETQYF,TGTGCCAGCAGCTTTGCTATATCCCACCAAGAGACCCAGTACTTC
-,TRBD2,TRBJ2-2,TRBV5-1,CASSLALAGAAGELFF,TGCGCCAGCAGCTTGGCGTTGGCGGGAGCTGCTGGGGAGCTGTTTTTT
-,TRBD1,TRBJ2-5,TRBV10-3,CAISIDRGAETQYF,TGTGCCATCAGTATTGACAGGGGGGCGGAGACCCAGTACTTC
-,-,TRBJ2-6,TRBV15,CATSRDRTNSGANVLTF,TGTGCCACCAGCAGAGATAGGACTAACTCTGGGGCCAACGTCCTGACTTTC
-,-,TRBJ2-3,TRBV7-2,CASSSDSSGTDTQYF,TGTGCCAGCAGCTCGGACTCCAGTGGGACAGATACGCAGTATTTT
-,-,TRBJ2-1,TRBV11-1,CASSSPLGGGMREQFF,TGTGCCAGCAGCTCCCCCCTAGGGGGGGGGATGAGGGAGCAGTTCTTC
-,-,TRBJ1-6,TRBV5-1,CASSLEGPPNSPLHF,TGCGCCAGCAGCTTGGAGGGGCCTCCTAATTCACCCCTCCACTTT
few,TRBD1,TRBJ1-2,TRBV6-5,CASRQGLVKGYTF,TGTGCCAGCCGACAGGGGTTAGTGAAGGGCTACACCTTC
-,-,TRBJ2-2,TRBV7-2,CASATQRGSPTVGLFF,TGTGCCAGCGCAACCCAAAGGGGGAGCCCTACCGTAGGGCTGTTTTTT
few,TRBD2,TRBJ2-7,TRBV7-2,CASSLAGSGTPHEQYF,TGTGCCAGCAGCTTAGCCGGTAGCGGGACCCCCCACGAGCAGTACTTC
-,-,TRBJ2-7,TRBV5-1,CASSLTGRSYEQYF,TGCGCCAGCAGCTTGACAGGGCGCTCCTACGAGCAGTACTTC
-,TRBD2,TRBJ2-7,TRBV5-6,CASSYGGRVSYEQYF,TGTGCCAGCAGCTATGGCGGGAGGGTATCCTACGAGCAGTACTTC
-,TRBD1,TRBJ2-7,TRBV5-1,CASSPGTGFNEQYF,TGCGCCAGCAGCCCCGGGACAGGGTTTAACGAGCAGTACTTC
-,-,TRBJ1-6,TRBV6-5,CASSYFGGTAPLHF,TGTGCCAGCAGTTATTTTGGGGGGACGGCACCCCTCCACTTT